This TCR beta chain was recovered during a study of T cell changes during pregnancy in multiple sclerosis. Using immunoSEQ multiplex PCR, the repertoire was profiled, and TCRdb retains in-frame clones only, with some absent. The table has 60,000 to 65,000 clones, 90% seen once. The CDR3 runs to 16 residues. Unmatched junction bases numbered 6, after V lost 5 bases and J lost 0 bases. Germline assignment: CDR1 SGHDN and CDR2 FVKESK. This receptor was obtained from a female donor in good health, enrolled as a control in a pregnancy study. The V gene is TRBV14, the J gene TRBJ1-2, with 10 positions matching TRBD1. The source material was peripheral blood, sampled in the second trimester of pregnancy. CDR3 in DNA: TGTGCCAGCAGCTTCGGGACAGGGGCCCCTAACTATGGCTACACCTTC. This gives the protein CASSFGTGAPNYGYTF.